This note documents a single TCR beta chain sequence. There is no known antigen for this receptor. No much larger clone is present one base from it, and per-base qualities are unavailable. Whole blood was collected in K2EDTA tubes by collaborating institutions according to the institutions' own protocols. For TCRbeta analysis, collaborator samples were shipped as frozen whole blood, as isolated PBMCs, or as DNA extracted from either sample type. The data derive from a study of blood T cell repertoires in COVID-19 (dated by TCRdb to between 2020 and 2021). With respect to the entire study: Collaborator samples came from the United States, Italy and Spain and covered acute and convalescent phases of COVID-19. The repertoires were released in a freely available public database meant as a resource for research on the immune response to SARS-CoV-2. Deeply sampled blood TCRbeta repertoires from subjects exposed to, actively infected with, or recovered from COVID-19 were included in the dataset. The prospective study material was composed of cDNA or gDNA derived from T cells, B-cell-depleted T cells, or PBMCs. Where HLA class I and class II types were available, the types were taken from metadata supplied by the sample provider, not from assay-based typing. Nearly every sample came with metadata listing a de-identified subject ID, COVID-19 status, age in years and sex. Samples came from the ongoing ImmuneRACE study (first 160 participants) plus 1,254 subjects from 6 global collaborators. Overall results and qualifications from the work: The quantity of clinical and demographic metadata differed by source and by participant and was supplied without curation.

The CDR3, from cysteine to phenylalanine, totals 14 residues. CDR3 DNA only is kept here, 42 bases in frame from base 1. CDR1 and CDR2 are drawn from the germline V gene: SNHLY, FYNNEI. V trim: 6 bases; J trim: 4 bases; unmatched bases: 6. TCRbeta CDR3 regions were amplified from genomic DNA using the immunoSEQ Assay, a bias-controlled multiplex PCR. Per the authors' processing: Nucleated cell counts per sample were estimated from amplification of reference gene primers within the assay. Sequence reads were collapsed and filtered to measure the absolute abundance of every unique TCRbeta CDR3 rearrangement. Productive Simpson clonality was computed per sample as the square root of Simpson's diversity index over productive rearrangements. TCRdb limited this immuneACCESS table to in-frame rearrangements with V and J called. A share of clones is missing; checked studies link under half to unresolved V genes, and the rest is unexplained. V, J and clone size derive from that table, while D and trimming were established from the DNA sequence. This sample holds about 87,000 clones; more than 75% were observed only once. The top ten clonotypes cover 7.4% of the sample.

Here the chain combines TRBV2 and TRBJ1-5; 7 bases in the middle match TRBD1. The clonotype comes from a human donor with acute or convalescent COVID-19. The donor label of this sample is uncertain. The material sequenced was peripheral blood. CDR3 region: CASSIQGINQPQHF. Read as DNA, the sequence is TGTGCCAGCAGCATACAGGGGATAAATCAGCCCCAGCATTTT.